Listed below are T cell receptor beta chains from one sample, sequenced in a study of OX40 agonist ivuxolimab in advanced cancers. Sequencing was performed with immunoSEQ multiplex PCR; in TCRdb, only in-frame clones are kept and a portion is missing. The table lists over 9,500 clones, roughly 71% of them singletons, with around 30% in the top ten. Source: CD4+ or CD8+ T cells sorted from blood, taken in a trial of the OX40 agonist ivuxolimab. The receptor set was obtained from an adult with an advanced solid tumor such as melanoma, head and neck, liver or kidney cancer. CDR3s include the opening cysteine and the closing phenylalanine or tryptophan. A D gene is named only where the DNA matches it firmly. A clone size is listed for some rows: how often the clone was seen (once, few, many), or a class if it is expanded.

>TRBJ2-7|TRBV28|-|-
CASSLDSSYEQYF
TGTGCCAGCAGTTTGGACAGTTCCTACGAGCAGTACTTC
>TRBJ2-1|TRBV28|-|-
CASSSSTDYKGDEQFF
TGTGCCAGCAGTTCCAGCACGGACTACAAGGGCGATGAGCAGTTCTTC
>TRBJ2-5|TRBV5-8|-|TRBD1
CASSSDWDRRETQYF
TGTGCCAGCAGCTCAGACTGGGACAGGCGAGAGACCCAGTACTTC
>TRBJ2-3|TRBV2|-|-
CASGRDTQYF
TGTGCCAGCGGCCGGGATACGCAGTATTTT
>TRBJ2-7|TRBV9|-|-
CASSVGYSYEQYF
TGTGCCAGCAGCGTAGGTTACTCCTACGAGCAGTACTTC
>TRBJ1-1|TRBV5-8|-|-
CASSFVGGRTEAFF
TGTGCCAGCAGTTTTGTTGGGGGAAGAACTGAAGCTTTCTTT
>TRBJ1-1|TRBV9|-|-
CASSVVQDDEAFF
TGTGCCAGCAGCGTAGTGCAGGACGATGAAGCTTTCTTT
>TRBJ1-1|TRBV14|many|-
CASSEVQLNTEAFF
TGTGCCAGCAGCGAGGTACAGTTGAACACTGAAGCTTTCTTT
>TRBJ2-3|TRBV7-3|-|TRBD2
CASSLIGLAGPPGTQYF
TGTGCCAGCAGCCTCATCGGCCTAGCGGGGCCCCCCGGTACGCAGTATTTT
>TRBJ2-1|TRBV4-3|-|-
CASSQEGSSVRSWDEQFF
TGCGCCAGCAGCCAAGAGGGCAGCTCTGTGCGGTCCTGGGATGAGCAGTTCTTC
>TRBJ2-3|TRBV4-3|-|TRBD2
CASSQPDSGGATDTQYF
TGCGCCAGCAGCCAGCCGGATAGCGGGGGGGCCACAGATACGCAGTATTTT
>TRBJ1-1|TRBV5-4|-|-
CAIKTALNAEAFF
TGTGCCATTAAGACTGCTTTGAACGCTGAAGCTTTCTTT
>TRBJ2-2|TRBV10-3|once|TRBD1
CAINMGQGATPGTGELFF
TGTGCCATCAATATGGGACAGGGGGCGACTCCGGGCACCGGGGAGCTGTTTTTT
>TRBJ1-5|TRBV30|-|-
CAWSVLKDQPQHF
TGTGCCTGGAGTGTACTAAAAGATCAGCCCCAGCATTTT
>TRBJ1-6|TRBV5-4|-|TRBD1
CASSQLQGYNSPLHF
TGTGCCAGCAGCCAATTACAGGGGTATAATTCACCCCTCCACTTT
>TRBJ1-6|TRBV5-4|-|-
CASSSAGVRSPLHF
TGTGCCAGCAGCTCCGCAGGGGTTCGGTCACCCCTCCACTTT
>TRBJ2-3|TRBV4-1|few|TRBD2
CASSQTSGSNTDTQYF
TGCGCCAGCAGCCAAACTAGCGGGTCCAACACAGATACGCAGTATTTT
>TRBJ2-1|TRBV6-4|-|-
CASSALTGSIDEQFF
TGTGCCAGCAGTGCTCTGACAGGTAGCATCGATGAGCAGTTCTTC
>TRBJ2-1|TRBV14|-|-
CASSQGGNEQFF
TGTGCCAGCAGCCAAGGGGGGAATGAGCAGTTCTTC
>TRBJ1-1|TRBV14|-|-
CASSQTAIEAFF
TGTGCCAGCAGCCAAACTGCCATTGAAGCTTTCTTT
>TRBJ2-1|TRBV6-5|-|-
CASSSYLGGGLEQFF
TGTGCCAGCAGTTCCTACCTGGGTGGGGGGCTGGAGCAGTTCTTC
>TRBJ2-3|TRBV15|few|-
CATSRDIGSYTDTQYF
TGTGCCACCAGCAGAGATATCGGCAGTTACACAGATACGCAGTATTTT
>TRBJ2-7|TRBV5-6|-|-
CASSLAFISYEQYF
TGTGCCAGCAGCTTGGCTTTCATCTCCTACGAGCAGTACTTC
>TRBJ1-1|TRBV27|few|-
CASSLTGLEAFF
TGTGCCAGCAGTTTGACAGGCCTTGAAGCTTTCTTT
>TRBJ2-7|TRBV5-1|-|-
CASSLNAYPFSYEQYF
TGCGCCAGCAGCTTGAATGCCTACCCGTTCTCCTACGAGCAGTACTTC
>TRBJ1-6|TRBV28|-|TRBD1
CATSDRGYNSPLHF
TGTGCCACCTCTGACAGGGGCTATAATTCACCCCTCCACTTT
>TRBJ2-3|TRBV5-1|-|-
CASSLIGDTQYF
TGCGCCAGCAGCTTGATAGGGGATACGCAGTATTTT
>TRBJ2-7|TRBV9|-|TRBD2
CASSVGGGTGEQYF
TGTGCCAGCAGCGTAGGCGGGGGGACTGGCGAGCAGTACTTC
>TRBJ2-5|TRBV28|few|-
CASSRRGTETQYF
TGTGCCAGCAGTCGCCGGGGAACAGAGACCCAGTACTTC
>TRBJ2-7|TRBV5-1|-|-
CASSLDSLAYEQYF
TGCGCCAGCAGCTTGGACAGCCTAGCCTACGAGCAGTACTTC
>TRBJ1-1|TRBV6-4|-|-
CAGRQVVGGPEAFF
TGTGCCGGACGACAGGTTGTCGGAGGCCCTGAAGCTTTCTTT
>TRBJ1-2|TRBV7-9|-|TRBD1
CASSFNTGAIGYTF
TGTGCCAGCAGCTTTAATACAGGGGCTATTGGCTACACCTTC
>TRBJ2-1|TRBV5-1|-|TRBD1
CASSLGWDSYNEQFF
TGCGCCAGCAGCTTGGGGTGGGACAGCTACAATGAGCAGTTCTTC
>TRBJ2-2|TRBV2|-|-
CASSEGLARATGELFF
TGTGCCAGCAGTGAGGGGCTGGCAAGGGCCACCGGGGAGCTGTTTTTT
>TRBJ2-3|TRBV27|-|TRBD2
CASREGSGRDEDTQYF
TGTGCCAGCAGAGAGGGTAGCGGGAGGGACGAAGATACGCAGTATTTT
>TRBJ1-1|TRBV6-1|-|-
CASSEDPTEAFF
TGTGCCAGCAGTGAGGATCCCACTGAAGCTTTCTTT
>TRBJ2-3|TRBV18|few|TRBD2
CASSPSGTSGTIPTDTQYF
TGTGCCAGCTCACCATCCGGGACTAGCGGGACTATTCCCACAGATACGCAGTATTTT
>TRBJ2-1|TRBV5-1|-|-
CASSQGPILYNEQFF
TGCGCCAGCAGCCAGGGACCGATCCTCTACAATGAGCAGTTCTTC
>TRBJ2-1|TRBV30|few|-
CAWSVQGNEQFF
TGTGCCTGGAGTGTACAGGGCAATGAGCAGTTCTTC
>TRBJ2-3|TRBV7-3|-|-
CASSPDVTDTQYF
TGTGCCAGCAGCCCGGACGTAACAGATACGCAGTATTTT
>TRBJ2-7|TRBV9|-|-
CASSVEYSGTYEQYF
TGTGCCAGCAGCGTAGAATACAGCGGAACCTACGAGCAGTACTTC
>TRBJ2-1|TRBV4-3|few|-
CASSQDPGGGNEQFF
TGCGCCAGCAGCCAAGATCCCGGGGGTGGGAATGAGCAGTTCTTC
>TRBJ1-1|TRBV27|-|-
CASSLGENTEAFF
TGTGCCAGCAGTTTGGGGGAGAACACTGAAGCTTTCTTT
>TRBJ2-7|TRBV29-1|-|-
CSVEDSGTSSSYEQYF
TGCAGCGTTGAAGACTCCGGGACTTCAAGCTCCTACGAGCAGTACTTC
>TRBJ2-7|TRBV11-2|-|-
CASSLGSYEQYF
TGTGCCAGCAGCTTAGGCTCCTACGAGCAGTACTTC
>TRBJ2-7|TRBV25-1|-|-
CASSGKRQTLYEQYF
TGTGCCAGCAGTGGAAAGCGACAGACCCTCTACGAGCAGTACTTC